Detailed here is one T cell receptor (beta chain). The target antigen is unknown. These data come from a study of blood T cells in healthy people across ages. Whole-study results and caveats: Percentage of naive T cells showed a strong correlation with TCR beta diversity. Nothing was known about donor CMV status, and this possibly confounded expanded clonotype changes.

From germline, CDR1 is MDHEN and CDR2 SYDVKM. The CDR3 is 11 residues long. The V end lost 5 bases, the J end lost 9 bases, and 8 bases lay between the germline ends. Total RNA was isolated from each sample in quantities of at least 6 micrograms. Next came a second PCR, run for about 6 to 11 cycles, which used a sample-barcoded 5' primer along with a J-beta primer mix. One entry per CDR3 protein, called by TCRdb with MiXCR from the 5' RACE reads. The sample shows fewer than 700,000 distinct CDR3 sequences, approximately 40% of them seen only once. The chain joins TRBV28 to TRBJ1-5; D is uncertain. The clonotype comes from a man older than 75 in good health. Material: blood. The CDR3 DNA reads TGTGCCAGCAGTGCCATACGGCCCCAGCATTTT. It specifies CASSAIRPQHF.